The 7 T cell receptor beta chains listed next were all sequenced from one sample in a study of OX40 agonist ivuxolimab in advanced cancers. Sequenced by immunoSEQ multiplex PCR; TCRdb stores in-frame clones only, minus some. The sample contains about 41,000 clones, roughly 80% of which appear only once. Sequencing used CD4+ or CD8+ T cells sorted from blood, obtained in a trial of the OX40 agonist ivuxolimab. These receptors were obtained from an adult with an advanced solid tumor such as melanoma, head and neck, liver or kidney cancer.

This clone showed up just once. The V call is TRBV28, the J call TRBJ2-3, with TRBD1 identical over 8 bases. Germline V gives CDR1 MDHEN, CDR2 SYDVKM. The CDR3 contains 17 residues. J was trimmed by 3 bases and V by 5 bases; bases with no gene match: 13. The CDR3 region has the DNA TGTGCCAGCAGTACCTACGGACGCAGGGGGCGAACAGATACGCAGTATTTT. It yields the protein CASSTYGRRGRTDTQYF.

As concerns this clone: An end of the junction does not agree with germline; a read error may underlie this. The genes are TRBV7-7 and TRBJ2-3; no clear D. The CDR3 is 14 residues long. Germline assignment: CDR1 SSHAT and CDR2 FNYEAQ (reference sequence). Here the CDR3 DNA reads TGTGCTAGCAGCCGGACGAGGAATGCAGATACGCAGTATTTT. This translates into CASSRTRNADTQYF.

The chain joins TRBV27 to TRBJ1-1; unclear D gene. Germline V CDR1 and CDR2: MNHEY, SMNVEV (reference sequence). The CDR3 is 13 residues long. Trimming took 3 bases from V and 0 from J, leaving 5 bases between them. The CDR3 DNA follows: TGTGCCAGCAGTTTTGACGTGAACACTGAAGCTTTCTTT. This codes for CASSFDVNTEAFF.

The chain joins TRBV11-2 to TRBJ1-5; 9 positions match TRBD1. Germline V CDR1 and CDR2: SGHAT, FQNNGV. Trimming took 4 bases from V and 7 from J; bases not matched to a gene: 8. This CDR3 region has 15 residues. The CDR3 bases are TGTGCCAGCAGCTGGGACAGGGCAGGGGGACAGCCCCAGCATTTT. This sequence encodes CASSWDRAGGQPQHF.

This chain uses TRBV5-1 with TRBJ2-5; TRBD2 might be the D (5 bases). The V gene lost 4 bases and the J gene lost 4 bases, with 11 bases spanning the gap. The CDR3 runs to 13 residues. Germline assignment: CDR1 SGHRS and CDR2 YFSETQ. CDR3 sequence (DNA): TGCGCCAGCAGCCTCGGCGGAGGAGAGACCCAGTACTTC. Encoded protein: CASSLGGGETQYF.

The V and J genes are TRBV9 and TRBJ2-3; the match to TRBD2 covers 9 bases. Germline loops: CDR1 SGDLS, CDR2 YYNGEE. Trimming cost V 8 bases and J 4 bases; bases outside gene matches: 8. This CDR3 comprises 14 residues. The chain's CDR3 is CASTPSGAADTQYF. In DNA, the CDR3 is TGTGCCAGTACCCCTAGCGGGGCGGCAGATACGCAGTATTTT.

The chain couples TRBV18 to TRBJ2-1; D is unresolved. Trimming cost V 1 base and J 6 bases, with 4 bases left between them. CDR1 and CDR2 (germline): KGHSH, LQKENI. The CDR3 sequence is 12 residues long. Here the CDR3 reads CASSPRANEQFF. In DNA, the CDR3 is TGTGCCAGCTCACCACGGGCCAATGAGCAGTTCTTC.